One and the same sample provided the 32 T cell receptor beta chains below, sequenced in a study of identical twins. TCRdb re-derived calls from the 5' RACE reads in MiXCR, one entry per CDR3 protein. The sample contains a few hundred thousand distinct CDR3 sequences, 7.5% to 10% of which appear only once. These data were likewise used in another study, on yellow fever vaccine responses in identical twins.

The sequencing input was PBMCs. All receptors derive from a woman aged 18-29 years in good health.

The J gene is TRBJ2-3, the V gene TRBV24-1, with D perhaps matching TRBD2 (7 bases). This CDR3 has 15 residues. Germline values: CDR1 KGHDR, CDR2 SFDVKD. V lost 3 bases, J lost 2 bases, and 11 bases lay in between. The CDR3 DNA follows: TGTGCCACCAGTGATCGGGGGGCCCACACAGATACGCAGTATTTT. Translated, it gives CATSDRGAHTDTQYF.

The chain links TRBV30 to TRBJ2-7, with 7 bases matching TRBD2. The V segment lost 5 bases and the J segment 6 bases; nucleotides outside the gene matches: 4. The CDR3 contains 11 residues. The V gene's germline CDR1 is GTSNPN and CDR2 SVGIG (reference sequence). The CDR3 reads CAWGAGVEQYF. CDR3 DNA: TGTGCCTGGGGGGCGGGGGTCGAGCAGTACTTC.

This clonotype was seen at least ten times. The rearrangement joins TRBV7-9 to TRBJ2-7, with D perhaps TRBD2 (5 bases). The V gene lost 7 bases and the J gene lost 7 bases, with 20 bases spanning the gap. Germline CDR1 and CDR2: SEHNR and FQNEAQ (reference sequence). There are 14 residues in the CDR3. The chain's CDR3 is CASTPPAGPMEQYF. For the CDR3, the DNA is TGTGCCAGCACCCCCCCCGCGGGCCCTATGGAGCAGTACTTC.

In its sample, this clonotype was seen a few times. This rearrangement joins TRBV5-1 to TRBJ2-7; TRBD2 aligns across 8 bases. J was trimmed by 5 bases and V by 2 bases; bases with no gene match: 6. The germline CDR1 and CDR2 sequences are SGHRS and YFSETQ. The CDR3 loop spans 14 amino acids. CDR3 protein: CASSLGTSGDEQYF. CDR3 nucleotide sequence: TGCGCCAGCAGCTTAGGGACTAGTGGCGACGAGCAGTACTTC.

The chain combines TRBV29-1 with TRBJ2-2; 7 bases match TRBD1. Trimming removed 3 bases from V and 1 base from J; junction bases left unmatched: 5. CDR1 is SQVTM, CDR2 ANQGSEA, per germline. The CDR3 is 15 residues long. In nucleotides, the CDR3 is TGCAGCGTTGAGTTAGGGGACAGGAACACCGGGGAGCTGTTTTTT. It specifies CSVELGDRNTGELFF.

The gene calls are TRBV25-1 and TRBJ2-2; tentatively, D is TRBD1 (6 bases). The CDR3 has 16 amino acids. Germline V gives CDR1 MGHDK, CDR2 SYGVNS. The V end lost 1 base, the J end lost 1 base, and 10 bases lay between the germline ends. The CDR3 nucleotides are TGTGCCAGCAGTGAATTTTTGGGACAGAACACCGGGGAGCTGTTTTTT. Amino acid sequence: CASSEFLGQNTGELFF.

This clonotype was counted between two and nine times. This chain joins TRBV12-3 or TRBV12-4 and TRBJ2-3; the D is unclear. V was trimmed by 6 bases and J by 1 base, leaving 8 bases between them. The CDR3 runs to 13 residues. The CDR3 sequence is CASRRPGTDTQYF. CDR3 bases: TGTGCCAGCAGACGCCCGGGCACAGATACGCAGTATTTT.

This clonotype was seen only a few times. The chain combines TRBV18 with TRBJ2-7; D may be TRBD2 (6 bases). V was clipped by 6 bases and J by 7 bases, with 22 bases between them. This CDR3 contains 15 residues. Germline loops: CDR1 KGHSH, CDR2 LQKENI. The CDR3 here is CASSKTGGGAREQYF. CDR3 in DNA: TGTGCCAGCTCGAAAACAGGAGGAGGGGCGAGGGAGCAGTACTTC.

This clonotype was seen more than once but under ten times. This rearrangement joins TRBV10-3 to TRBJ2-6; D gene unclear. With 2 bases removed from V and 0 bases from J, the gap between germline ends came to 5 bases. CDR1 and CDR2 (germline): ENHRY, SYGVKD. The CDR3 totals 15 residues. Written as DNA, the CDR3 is TGTGCCATCAGTGAGAGCACCTCTGGGGCCAACGTCCTGACTTTC. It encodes CAISESTSGANVLTF.

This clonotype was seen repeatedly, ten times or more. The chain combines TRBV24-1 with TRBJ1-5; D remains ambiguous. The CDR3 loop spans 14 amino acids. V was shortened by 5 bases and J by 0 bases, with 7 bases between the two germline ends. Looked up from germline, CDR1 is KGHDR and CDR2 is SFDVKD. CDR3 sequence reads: CATSAFGSNQPQHF. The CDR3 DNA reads TGTGCCACCAGTGCTTTTGGTAGCAATCAGCCCCAGCATTTT.

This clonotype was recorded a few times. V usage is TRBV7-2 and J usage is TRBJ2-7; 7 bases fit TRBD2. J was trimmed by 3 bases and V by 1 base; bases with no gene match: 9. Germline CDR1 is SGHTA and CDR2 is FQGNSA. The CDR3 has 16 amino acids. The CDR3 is CASSLVGTTSDYEQYF. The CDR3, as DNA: TGTGCCAGCAGCTTAGTTGGGACTACCTCAGACTACGAGCAGTACTTC.

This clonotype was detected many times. CDR3 DNA sequence: TGTGCCAGCAGCCCGAGGACAGAGCCAAATTACGAGCAGTACTTC. It translates to CASSPRTEPNYEQYF. This sequence joins TRBV6-1 and TRBJ2-7; weak D call: TRBD1 (6 bases). CDR3 length equals 15 residues. Trimming removed 6 bases at V and 4 bases at J, with 19 bases between. Germline V gene sequence: CDR1 MNHNS, CDR2 SASEGT.

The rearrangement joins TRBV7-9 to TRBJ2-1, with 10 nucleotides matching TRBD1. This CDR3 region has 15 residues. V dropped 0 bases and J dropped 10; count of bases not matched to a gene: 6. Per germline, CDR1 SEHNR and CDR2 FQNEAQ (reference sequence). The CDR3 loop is CASSLAGTGDREQFF. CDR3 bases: TGTGCCAGCAGCTTAGCGGGGACAGGGGATCGGGAGCAGTTCTTC.

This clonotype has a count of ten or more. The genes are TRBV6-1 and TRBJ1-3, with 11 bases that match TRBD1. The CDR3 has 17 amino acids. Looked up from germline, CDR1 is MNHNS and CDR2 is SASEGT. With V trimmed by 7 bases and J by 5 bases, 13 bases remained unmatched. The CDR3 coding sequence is TGTGCCAGCACCTCGGCGTTCGGACAGGGGGCGCGAAACACCATATATTTT. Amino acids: CASTSAFGQGARNTIYF.

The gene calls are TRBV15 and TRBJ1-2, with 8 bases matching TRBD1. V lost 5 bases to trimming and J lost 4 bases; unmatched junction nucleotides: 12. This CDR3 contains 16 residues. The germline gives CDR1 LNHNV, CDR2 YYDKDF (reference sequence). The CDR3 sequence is CATSGRTGPLLYGYTF. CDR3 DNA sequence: TGTGCCACCAGCGGCAGGACAGGGCCACTCCTCTATGGCTACACCTTC.

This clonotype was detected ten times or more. CDR3 in amino acids: CASSLVTYYEQYF. In DNA form, the CDR3 reads TGTGCCAGCAGCTTAGTCACGTACTACGAGCAGTACTTC. The chain joins TRBV7-2 to TRBJ2-7; D remains unclear. Germline CDR1 is SGHTA and CDR2 is FQGNSA. This CDR3 comprises 13 residues. The V end was cut by 1 base, the J end by 3 bases, with 7 bases between. The whole variable domain, filled in from reference TRBV7-2 and TRBJ2-7, reads GAGVSQSPSNKVTEKGKDVELRCDPISGHTALYWYRQSLGQGLEFLIYFQGNSAPDKSGLPSDRFSAERTGGSVSTLTIQRTQQEDSAVYLCASSLVTYYEQYFGPGTRLTVT.

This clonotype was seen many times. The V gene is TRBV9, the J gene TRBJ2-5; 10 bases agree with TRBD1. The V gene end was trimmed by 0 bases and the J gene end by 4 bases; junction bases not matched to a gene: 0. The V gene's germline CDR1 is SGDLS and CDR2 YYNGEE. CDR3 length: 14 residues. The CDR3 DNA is TGTGCCAGCAGCGTAGGGGACAGGGGAGAGACCCAGTACTTC. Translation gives CASSVGDRGETQYF.

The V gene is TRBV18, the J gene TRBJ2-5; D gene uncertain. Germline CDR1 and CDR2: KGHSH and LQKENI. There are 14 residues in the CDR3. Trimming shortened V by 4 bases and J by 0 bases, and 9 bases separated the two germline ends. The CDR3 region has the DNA TGTGCCAGCTCACGGGTCGATTACCAAGAGACCCAGTACTTC. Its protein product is CASSRVDYQETQYF.

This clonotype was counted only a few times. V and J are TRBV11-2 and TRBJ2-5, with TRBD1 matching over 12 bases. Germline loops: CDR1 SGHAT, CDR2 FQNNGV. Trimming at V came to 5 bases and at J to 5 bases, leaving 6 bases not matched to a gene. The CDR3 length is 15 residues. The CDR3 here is CASSPGDRGHETQYF. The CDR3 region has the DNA TGTGCCAGCAGCCCCGGGGACAGGGGGCACGAGACCCAGTACTTC.

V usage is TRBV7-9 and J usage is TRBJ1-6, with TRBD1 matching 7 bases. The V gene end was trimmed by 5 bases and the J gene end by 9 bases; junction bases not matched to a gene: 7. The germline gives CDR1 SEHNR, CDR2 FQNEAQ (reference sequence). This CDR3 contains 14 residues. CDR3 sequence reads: CASSAEQGSSPLHF. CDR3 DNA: TGTGCCAGCAGCGCGGAACAGGGGAGTTCACCCCTCCACTTT.

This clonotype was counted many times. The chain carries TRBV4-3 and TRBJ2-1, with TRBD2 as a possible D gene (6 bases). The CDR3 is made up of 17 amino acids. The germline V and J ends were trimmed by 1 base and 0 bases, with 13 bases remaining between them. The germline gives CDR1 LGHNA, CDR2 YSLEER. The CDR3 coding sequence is TGCGCCAGCAGCCAAGGGGTAGCGGAACTCTCCTACAATGAGCAGTTCTTC. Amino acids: CASSQGVAELSYNEQFF.

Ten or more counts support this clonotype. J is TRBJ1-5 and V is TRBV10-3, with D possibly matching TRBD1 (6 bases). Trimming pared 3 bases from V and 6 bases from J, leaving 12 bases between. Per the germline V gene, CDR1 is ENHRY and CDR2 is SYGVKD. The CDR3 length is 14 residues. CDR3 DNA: TGTGCCATCAGTGATACAGGGAATGCTCAGCCCCAGCATTTT. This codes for CAISDTGNAQPQHF.

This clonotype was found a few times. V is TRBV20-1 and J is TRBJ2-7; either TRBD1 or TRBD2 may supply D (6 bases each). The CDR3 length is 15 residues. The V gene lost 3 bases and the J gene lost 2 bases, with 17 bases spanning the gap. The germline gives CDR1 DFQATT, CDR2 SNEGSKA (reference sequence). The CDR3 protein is CSASPQGGGTYEQYF. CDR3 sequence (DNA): TGCAGTGCTAGCCCACAGGGTGGGGGGACCTACGAGCAGTACTTC.

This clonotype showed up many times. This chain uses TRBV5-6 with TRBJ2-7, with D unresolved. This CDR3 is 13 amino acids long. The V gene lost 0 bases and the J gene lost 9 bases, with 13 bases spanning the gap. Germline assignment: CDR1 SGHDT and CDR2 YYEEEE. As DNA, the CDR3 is TGTGCCAGCAGCTTGGCGTCAGGAGATAGGCAGTACTTC. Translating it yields CASSLASGDRQYF.

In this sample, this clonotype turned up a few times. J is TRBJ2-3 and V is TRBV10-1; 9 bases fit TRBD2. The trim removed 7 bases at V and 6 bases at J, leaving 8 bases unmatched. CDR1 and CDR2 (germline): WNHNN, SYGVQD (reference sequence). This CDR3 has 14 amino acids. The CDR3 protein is CASTPSGASDTQYF. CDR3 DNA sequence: TGCGCCAGCACCCCTAGCGGGGCGAGTGATACGCAGTATTTT.

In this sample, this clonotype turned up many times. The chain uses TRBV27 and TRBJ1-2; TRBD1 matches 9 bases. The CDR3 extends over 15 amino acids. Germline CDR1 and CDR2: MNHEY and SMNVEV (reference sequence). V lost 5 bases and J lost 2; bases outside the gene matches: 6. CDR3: CASSLRTGVNYGYTF. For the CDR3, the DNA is TGTGCCAGCAGTCTCCGGACAGGGGTGAACTATGGCTACACCTTC.

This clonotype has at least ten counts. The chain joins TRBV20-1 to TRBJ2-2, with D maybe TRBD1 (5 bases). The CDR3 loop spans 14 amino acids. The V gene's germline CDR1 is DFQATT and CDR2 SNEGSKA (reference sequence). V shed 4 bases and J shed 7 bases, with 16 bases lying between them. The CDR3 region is CSAKGPGSDGELFF. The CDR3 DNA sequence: TGCAGTGCTAAGGGGCCAGGGTCTGACGGGGAGCTGTTTTTT.

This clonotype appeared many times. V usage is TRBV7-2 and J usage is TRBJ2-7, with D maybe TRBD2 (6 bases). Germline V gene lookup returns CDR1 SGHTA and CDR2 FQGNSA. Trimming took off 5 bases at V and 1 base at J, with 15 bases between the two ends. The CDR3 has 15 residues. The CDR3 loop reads CASSLKRGTSYEQYF. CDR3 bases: TGTGCCAGCAGCCTGAAACGGGGGACGTCCTACGAGCAGTACTTC.

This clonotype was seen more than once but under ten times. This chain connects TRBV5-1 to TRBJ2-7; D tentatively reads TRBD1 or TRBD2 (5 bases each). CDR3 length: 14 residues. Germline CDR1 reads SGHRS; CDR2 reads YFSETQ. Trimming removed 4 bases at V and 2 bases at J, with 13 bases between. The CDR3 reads CASSPGLGAYEQYF. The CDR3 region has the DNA TGCGCCAGCAGCCCAGGGTTGGGGGCCTACGAGCAGTACTTC.

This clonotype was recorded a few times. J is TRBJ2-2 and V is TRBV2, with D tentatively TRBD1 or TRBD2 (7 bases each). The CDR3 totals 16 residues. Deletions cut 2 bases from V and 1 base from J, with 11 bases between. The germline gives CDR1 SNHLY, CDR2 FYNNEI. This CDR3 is CASSETRGGNTGELFF. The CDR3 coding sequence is TGTGCCAGCAGTGAAACCAGGGGGGGGAACACCGGGGAGCTGTTTTTT. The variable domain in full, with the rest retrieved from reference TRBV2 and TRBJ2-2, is EPEVTQTPSHQVTQMGQEVILRCVPISNHLYFYWYRQILGQKVEFLVSFYNNEISEKSEIFDDQFSVERPDGSNFTLKIRSTKLEDSAMYFCASSETRGGNTGELFFGEGSRLTVL.

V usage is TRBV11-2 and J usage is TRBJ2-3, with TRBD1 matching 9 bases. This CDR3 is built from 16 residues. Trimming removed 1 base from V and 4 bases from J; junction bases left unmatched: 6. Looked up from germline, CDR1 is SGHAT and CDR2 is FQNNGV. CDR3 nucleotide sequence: TGTGCCAGCAGCTTAGGAGTGGGGACAGGGCCAGATACGCAGTATTTT. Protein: CASSLGVGTGPDTQYF.

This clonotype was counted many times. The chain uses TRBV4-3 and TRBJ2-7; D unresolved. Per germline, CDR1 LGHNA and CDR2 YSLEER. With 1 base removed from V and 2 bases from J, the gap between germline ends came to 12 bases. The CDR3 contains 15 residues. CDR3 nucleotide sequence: TGCGCCAGCAGCCAAGGGATAGGGTCCACCTACGAGCAGTACTTC. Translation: CASSQGIGSTYEQYF.